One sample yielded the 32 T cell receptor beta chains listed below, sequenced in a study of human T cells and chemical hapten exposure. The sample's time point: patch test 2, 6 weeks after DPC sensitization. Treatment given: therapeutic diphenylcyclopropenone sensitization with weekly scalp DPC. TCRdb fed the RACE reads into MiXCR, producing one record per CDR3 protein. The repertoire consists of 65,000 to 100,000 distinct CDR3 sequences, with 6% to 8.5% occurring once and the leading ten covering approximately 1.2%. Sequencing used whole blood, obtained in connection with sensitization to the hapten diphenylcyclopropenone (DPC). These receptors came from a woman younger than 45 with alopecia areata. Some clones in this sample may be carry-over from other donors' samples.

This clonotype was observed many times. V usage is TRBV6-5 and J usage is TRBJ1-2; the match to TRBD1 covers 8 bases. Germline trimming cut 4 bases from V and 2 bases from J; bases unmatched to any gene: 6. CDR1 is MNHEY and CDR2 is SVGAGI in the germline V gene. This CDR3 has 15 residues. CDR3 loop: CASSSPGQGNYGYTF. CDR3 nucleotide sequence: TGTGCCAGCAGTTCTCCTGGACAGGGAAACTATGGCTACACCTTC.

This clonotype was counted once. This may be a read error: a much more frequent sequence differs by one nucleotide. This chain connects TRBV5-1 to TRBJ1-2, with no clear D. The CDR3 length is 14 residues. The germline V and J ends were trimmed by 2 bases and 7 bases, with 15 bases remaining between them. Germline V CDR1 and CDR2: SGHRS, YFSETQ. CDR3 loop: CASSLGDGYCGYTF. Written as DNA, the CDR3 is TGCGCCAGCAGCTTAGGTGATGGGTACTGTGGCTACACCTTC. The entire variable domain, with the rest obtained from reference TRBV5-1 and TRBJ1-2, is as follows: KAGVTQTPRYLIKTRGQQVTLSCSPISGHRSVSWYQQTPGQGLQFLFEYFSETQRNKGNFPGRFSGRQFSNSRSEMNVSTLELGDSALYLCASSLGDGYCGYTFGSGTRLTVV.

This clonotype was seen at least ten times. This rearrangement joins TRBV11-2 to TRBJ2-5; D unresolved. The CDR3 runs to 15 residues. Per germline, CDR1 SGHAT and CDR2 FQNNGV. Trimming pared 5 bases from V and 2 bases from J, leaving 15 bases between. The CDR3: CASSPRPTRQETQYF. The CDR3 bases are TGTGCCAGCAGCCCCCGCCCTACGAGGCAAGAGACCCAGTACTTC.

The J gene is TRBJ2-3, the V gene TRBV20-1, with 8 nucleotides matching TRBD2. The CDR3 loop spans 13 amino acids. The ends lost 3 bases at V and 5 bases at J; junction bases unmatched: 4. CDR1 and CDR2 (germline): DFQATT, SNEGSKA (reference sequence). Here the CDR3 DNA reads TGCAGTGCTAGGAGGCGGGGGGAAGATACGCAGTATTTT. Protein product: CSARRRGEDTQYF.

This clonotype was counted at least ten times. The DNA of the CDR3 is TGTGCCAGCAGCCAGAACGGACAGGCAAATGAAAAACTGTTTTTT. Encoded protein: CASSQNGQANEKLFF. The chain combines TRBV7-9 with TRBJ1-4, with 7 bases fitting TRBD1. The germline V gene encodes CDR1 SEHNR and CDR2 FQNEAQ (reference sequence). There are 15 residues in the CDR3. Trimming at V came to 5 bases and at J to 5 bases, leaving 8 bases not matched to a gene.

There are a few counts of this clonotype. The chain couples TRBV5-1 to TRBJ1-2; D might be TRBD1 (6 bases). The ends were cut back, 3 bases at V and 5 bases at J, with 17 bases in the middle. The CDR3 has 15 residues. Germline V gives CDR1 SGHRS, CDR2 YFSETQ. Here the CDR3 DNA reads TGCGCCAGCAGCTATCAAACAGGGTTGGGGTATGGCTACACCTTC. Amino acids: CASSYQTGLGYGYTF.

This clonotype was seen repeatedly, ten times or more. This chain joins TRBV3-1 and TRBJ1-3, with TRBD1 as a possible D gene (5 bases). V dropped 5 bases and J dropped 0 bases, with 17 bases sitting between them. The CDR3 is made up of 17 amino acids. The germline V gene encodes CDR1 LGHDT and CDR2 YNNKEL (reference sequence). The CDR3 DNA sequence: TGTGCCAGCAGCTGGGGCACCCTAGGGGCCTCTGGAAACACCATATATTTT. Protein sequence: CASSWGTLGASGNTIYF.

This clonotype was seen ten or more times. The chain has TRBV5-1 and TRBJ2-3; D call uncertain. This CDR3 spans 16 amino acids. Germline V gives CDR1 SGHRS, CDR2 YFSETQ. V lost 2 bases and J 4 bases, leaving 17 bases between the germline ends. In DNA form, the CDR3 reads TGCGCCAGCAGCTTTCCCGGACCGCGGCCATCAGATACGCAGTATTTT. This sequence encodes CASSFPGPRPSDTQYF. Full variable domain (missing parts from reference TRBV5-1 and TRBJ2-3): KAGVTQTPRYLIKTRGQQVTLSCSPISGHRSVSWYQQTPGQGLQFLFEYFSETQRNKGNFPGRFSGRQFSNSRSEMNVSTLELGDSALYLCASSFPGPRPSDTQYFGPGTRLTVL.

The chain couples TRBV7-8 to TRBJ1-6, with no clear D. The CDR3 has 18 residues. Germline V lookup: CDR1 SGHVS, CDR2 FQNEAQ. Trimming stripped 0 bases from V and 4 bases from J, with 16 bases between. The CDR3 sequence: CASSLAVVTDGYNSPLHF. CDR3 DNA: TGTGCCAGCAGCTTAGCCGTGGTCACTGACGGATATAATTCACCCCTCCACTTT.

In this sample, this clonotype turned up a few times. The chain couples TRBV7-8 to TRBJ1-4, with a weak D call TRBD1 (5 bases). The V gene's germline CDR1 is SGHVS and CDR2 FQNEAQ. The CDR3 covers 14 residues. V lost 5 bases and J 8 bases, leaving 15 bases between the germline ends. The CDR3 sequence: CASSPLGVREKLFF. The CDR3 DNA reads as TGTGCCAGCAGCCCACTGGGGGTTCGCGAAAAACTGTTTTTT.

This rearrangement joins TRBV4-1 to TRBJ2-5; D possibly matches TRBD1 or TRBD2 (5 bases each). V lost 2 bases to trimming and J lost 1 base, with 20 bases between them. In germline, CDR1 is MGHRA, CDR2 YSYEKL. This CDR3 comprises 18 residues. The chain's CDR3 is CASSQSLFEGRGQETQYF. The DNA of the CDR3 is TGCGCCAGCAGCCAAAGTTTATTCGAGGGAAGGGGCCAAGAGACCCAGTACTTC.

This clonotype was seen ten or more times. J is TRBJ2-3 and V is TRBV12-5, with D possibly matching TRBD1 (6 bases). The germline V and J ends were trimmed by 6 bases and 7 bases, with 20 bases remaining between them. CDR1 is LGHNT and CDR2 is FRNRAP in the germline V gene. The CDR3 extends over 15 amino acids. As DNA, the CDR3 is TGTGCTAGTGGCTCTGATACAGGGCCCTTTAATACGCAGTATTTT. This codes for CASGSDTGPFNTQYF.

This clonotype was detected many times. In DNA form, the CDR3 reads TGTGCCAGCAGTGAAGCGGCTACTAGCGGTGGTCGGGATACGCAGTATTTT. This encodes CASSEAATSGGRDTQYF. The V gene is TRBV2, the J gene TRBJ2-3; TRBD2 matches at 8 bases. The CDR3 loop spans 17 amino acids. The germline gives CDR1 SNHLY, CDR2 FYNNEI. J was trimmed by 6 bases and V by 0 bases; bases with no gene match: 11.

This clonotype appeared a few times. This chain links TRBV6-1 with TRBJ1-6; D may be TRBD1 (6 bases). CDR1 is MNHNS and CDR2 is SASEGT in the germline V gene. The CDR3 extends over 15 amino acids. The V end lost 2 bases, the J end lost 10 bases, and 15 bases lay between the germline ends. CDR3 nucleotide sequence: TGTGCCAGCAGTGAAAACGGGCCAGGGGAGTCACCCCTCCACTTT. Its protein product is CASSENGPGESPLHF.

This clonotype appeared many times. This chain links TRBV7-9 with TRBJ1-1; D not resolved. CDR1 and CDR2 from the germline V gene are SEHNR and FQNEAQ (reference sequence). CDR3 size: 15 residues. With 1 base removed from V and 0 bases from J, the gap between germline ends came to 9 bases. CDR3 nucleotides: TGTGCCAGCAGCTTAGGGCCTAGAATGAACACTGAAGCTTTCTTT. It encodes CASSLGPRMNTEAFF.

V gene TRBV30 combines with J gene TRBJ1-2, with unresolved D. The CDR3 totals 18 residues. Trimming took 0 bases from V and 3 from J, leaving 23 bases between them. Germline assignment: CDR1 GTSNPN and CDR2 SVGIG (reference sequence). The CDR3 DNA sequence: TGTGCCTGGAGTGTCGGAGTGGCTCGGGCGACTTCATACTATGGCTACACCTTC. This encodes CAWSVGVARATSYYGYTF.

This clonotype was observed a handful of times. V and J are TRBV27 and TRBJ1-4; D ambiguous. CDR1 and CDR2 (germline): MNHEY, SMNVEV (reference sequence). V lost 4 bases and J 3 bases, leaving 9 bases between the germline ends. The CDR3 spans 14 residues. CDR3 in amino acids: CASSSGFANEKLFF. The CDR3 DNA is TGTGCCAGCAGTTCCGGGTTCGCTAATGAAAAACTGTTTTTT. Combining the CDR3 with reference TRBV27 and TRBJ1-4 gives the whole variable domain EAQVTQNPRYLITVTGKKLTVTCSQNMNHEYMSWYRQDPGLGLRQIYYSMNVEVTDKGDVPEGYKVSRKEKRNFPLILESPSPNQTSLYFCASSSGFANEKLFFGSGTQLSVL.

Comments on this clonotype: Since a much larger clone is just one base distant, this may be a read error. The CDR3 protein is CASSMVGGARGVTQYF. As DNA, the CDR3 is TGTGCCAGCAGTATGGTTGGAGGGGCCCGAGGCGTGACGCAGTATTTT. This sequence joins TRBV25-1 and TRBJ2-3; D is perhaps TRBD2 (6 bases). Germline CDR1 and CDR2: MGHDK and SYGVNS. Trimming cost V 5 bases and J 9 bases, with 24 bases left between them. The length of the CDR3 is 16 residues.

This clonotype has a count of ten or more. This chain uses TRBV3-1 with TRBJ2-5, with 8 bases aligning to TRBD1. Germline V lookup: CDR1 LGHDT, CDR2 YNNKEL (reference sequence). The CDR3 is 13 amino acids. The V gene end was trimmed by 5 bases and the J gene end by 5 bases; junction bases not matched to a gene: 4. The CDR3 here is CASSWTGSETQYF. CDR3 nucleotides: TGTGCCAGCAGCTGGACAGGGTCCGAGACCCAGTACTTC.

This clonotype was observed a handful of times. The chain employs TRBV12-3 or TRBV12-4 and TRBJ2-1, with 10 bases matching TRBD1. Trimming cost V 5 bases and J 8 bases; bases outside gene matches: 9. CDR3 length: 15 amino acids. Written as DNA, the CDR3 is TGTGCCAGCAGTCGCGACAGGGGGCAGGGAGATGAGCAGTTCTTC. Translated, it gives CASSRDRGQGDEQFF.

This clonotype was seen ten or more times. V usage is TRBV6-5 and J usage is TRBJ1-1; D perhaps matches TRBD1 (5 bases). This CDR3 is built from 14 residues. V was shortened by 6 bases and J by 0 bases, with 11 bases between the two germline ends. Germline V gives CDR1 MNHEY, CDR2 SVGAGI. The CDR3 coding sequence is TGTGCCAGCAGACGACAGACAATGAACACTGAAGCTTTCTTT. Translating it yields CASRRQTMNTEAFF.

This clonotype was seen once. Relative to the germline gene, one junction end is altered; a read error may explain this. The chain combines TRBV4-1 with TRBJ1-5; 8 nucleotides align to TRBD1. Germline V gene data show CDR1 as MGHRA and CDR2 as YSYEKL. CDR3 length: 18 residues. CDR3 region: CASSQDHRGVFGNQPQNF. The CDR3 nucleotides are TGCGCCAGCAGCCAAGATCACAGGGGGGTTTTTGGAAATCAGCCCCAGAATTTT.

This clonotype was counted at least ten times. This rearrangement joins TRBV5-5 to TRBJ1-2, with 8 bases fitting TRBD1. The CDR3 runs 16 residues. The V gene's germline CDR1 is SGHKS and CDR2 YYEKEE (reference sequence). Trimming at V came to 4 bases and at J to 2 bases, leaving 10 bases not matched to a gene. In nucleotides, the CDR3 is TGTGCCAGCAGCGCACAGACAGGGGTGAGGAACTATGGCTACACCTTC. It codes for CASSAQTGVRNYGYTF.

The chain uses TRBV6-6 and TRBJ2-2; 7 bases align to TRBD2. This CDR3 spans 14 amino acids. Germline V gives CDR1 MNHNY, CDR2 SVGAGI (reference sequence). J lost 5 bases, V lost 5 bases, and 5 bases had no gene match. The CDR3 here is CASSIGGYTGELFF. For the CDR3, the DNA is TGTGCCAGCAGTATCGGGGGGTATACCGGGGAGCTGTTTTTT.

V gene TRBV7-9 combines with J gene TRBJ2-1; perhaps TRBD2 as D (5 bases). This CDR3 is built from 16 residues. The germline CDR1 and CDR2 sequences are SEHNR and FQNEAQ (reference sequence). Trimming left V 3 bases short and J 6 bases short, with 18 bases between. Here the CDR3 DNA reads TGTGCCAGCAGCTTGTTACTAGGCCCGCTTTCCAATGAGCAGTTCTTC. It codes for CASSLLLGPLSNEQFF.

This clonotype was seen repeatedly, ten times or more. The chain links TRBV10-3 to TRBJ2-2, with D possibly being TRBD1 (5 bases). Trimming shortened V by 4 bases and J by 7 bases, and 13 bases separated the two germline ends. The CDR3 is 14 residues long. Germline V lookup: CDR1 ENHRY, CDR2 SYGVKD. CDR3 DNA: TGTGCCATCAGTGGGATAACAGGAATCGGGGAGCTGTTTTTT. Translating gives CAISGITGIGELFF.

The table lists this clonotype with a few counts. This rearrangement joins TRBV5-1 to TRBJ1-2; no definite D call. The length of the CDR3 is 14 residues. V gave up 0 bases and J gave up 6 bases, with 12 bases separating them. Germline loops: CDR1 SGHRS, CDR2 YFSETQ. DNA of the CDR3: TGCGCCAGCAGCTTGGGACACACTATCGATGGCTACACCTTC. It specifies CASSLGHTIDGYTF.

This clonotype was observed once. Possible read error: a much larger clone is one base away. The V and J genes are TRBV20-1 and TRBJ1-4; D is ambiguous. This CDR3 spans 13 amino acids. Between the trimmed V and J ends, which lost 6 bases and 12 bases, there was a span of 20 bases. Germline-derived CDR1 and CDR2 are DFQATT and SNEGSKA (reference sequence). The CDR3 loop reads CSAVSGLIRELFF. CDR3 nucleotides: TGCAGTGCCGTTTCCGGGCTAATCCGTGAACTGTTTTTT.

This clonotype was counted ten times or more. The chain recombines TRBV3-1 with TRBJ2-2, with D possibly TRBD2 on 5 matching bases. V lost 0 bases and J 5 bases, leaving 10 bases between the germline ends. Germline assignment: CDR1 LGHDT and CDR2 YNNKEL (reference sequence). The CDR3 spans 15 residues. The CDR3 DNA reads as TGTGCCAGCAGCCAAGATCAACGCGGGACCGGGGAGCTGTTTTTT. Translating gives CASSQDQRGTGELFF.

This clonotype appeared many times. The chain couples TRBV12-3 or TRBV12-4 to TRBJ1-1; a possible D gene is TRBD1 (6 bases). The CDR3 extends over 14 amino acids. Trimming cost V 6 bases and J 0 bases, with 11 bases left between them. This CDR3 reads CASSLGQLNTEAFF. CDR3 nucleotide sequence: TGTGCCAGCAGCCTAGGACAGCTGAACACTGAAGCTTTCTTT.

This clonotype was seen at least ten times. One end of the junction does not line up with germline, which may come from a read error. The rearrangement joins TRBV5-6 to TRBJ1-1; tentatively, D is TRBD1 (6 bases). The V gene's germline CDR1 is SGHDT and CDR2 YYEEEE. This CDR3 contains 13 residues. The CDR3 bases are TGTGCCAGCAGCCCGACAACAGGGTACGGTCTGGGCTTT. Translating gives CASSPTTGYGLGF.

The chain's CDR3 is CASSEALIEEVPLHF. The CDR3 region has the DNA TGTGCCAGCAGTGAAGCGCTTATAGAGGAGGTACCCCTCCACTTT. The genes are TRBV2 and TRBJ1-6; no clear D gene. The CDR3 covers 15 residues. The V and J ends lost 0 bases and 12 bases respectively, with 15 bases between them. Germline loops: CDR1 SNHLY, CDR2 FYNNEI.